The rows below give T cell receptor beta chains drawn from one sample of a study of T-cell reconstitution after alpha-beta-depleted transplantation in children. TCRdb re-called the PCR reads with MiXCR, one entry per CDR3 protein. This table holds around 600,000 distinct CDR3 sequences, approximately 16% found once. The source was PBMCs from the stem cell graft donor, collected from the stem cell graft. Receptor source: a human donor who donated a stem cell graft to a child with acute myeloid leukemia. The CDR3 runs from the conserved cysteine through the conserved F or W. Each record gives: clone size, D gene, V gene, J gene, CDR3 DNA, CDR3 protein. D genes are given only for firm matches. Only part of the rows carry a size: once, few, many, or a class if the clone is expanded.

>.|.|TRBV5-1|TRBJ2-3
TGCGCCAGCAGCTTAACGGGGGCGGGCAATCCCGGTACAGATACGCAGTATTTT
CASSLTGAGNPGTDTQYF
>few|.|TRBV10-2|TRBJ1-1
TGCGCCAGCAGTGAGTCAGGGCCGGAGACTGAAGCTTTCTTT
CASSESGPETEAFF
>few|.|TRBV20-1|TRBJ2-6
TGCAGTGCTAGAGGGGGTAATGGGATGGGGGCCAACGTCCTGACTTTC
CSARGGNGMGANVLTF
>many|.|TRBV7-2|TRBJ1-1
TGTGCCAGCGGACGGGGGGAGGGCGCTGAAGCTTTCTTT
CASGRGEGAEAFF
>few|TRBD1|TRBV7-2|TRBJ1-5
TGTGCCAGCAGCTTACTGACAGGGGGCGGCAATCAGCCCCAGCATTTT
CASSLLTGGGNQPQHF
>many|.|TRBV29-1|TRBJ1-1
TGCAGCGTGTCAAACACTGAAGCTTTCTTT
CSVSNTEAFF
>many|TRBD1|TRBV6-1|TRBJ1-2
TGTGCCAGCAGTAGGGGGACAGGCGATGGCTACACCTTC
CASSRGTGDGYTF
>many|TRBD1|TRBV29-1|TRBJ1-2
TGCAGCGTCCGGGACAGTCCGGATTGGGGCTACACCTTC
CSVRDSPDWGYTF
>.|TRBD2|TRBV5-1|TRBJ2-7
TGCGCCAGCAGCCCTCCGGGAGGGGGGAGTTACGAGCAGTACTTC
CASSPPGGGSYEQYF
>many|.|TRBV29-1|TRBJ2-1
TGCAGCGCCAGCCAACCCCCAACAATGATGGGGCAGTTCTTC
CSASQPPTMMGQFF
>many|.|TRBV20-1|TRBJ2-1
TGCAGTGCTAGAGATCTGGCTAGCTCCTTTTACAATGAGCAGTTCTTC
CSARDLASSFYNEQFF
>.|.|TRBV15|TRBJ2-5
TGTGCCACCAGCAGAGACGGTTCTCTACAAGAGACCCAGTACTTC
CATSRDGSLQETQYF
>.|TRBD1|TRBV9|TRBJ1-1
TGTGCCAGCAGCGTAGTACTGGGGACAGGAAGTATTGAAGCTTTCTTT
CASSVVLGTGSIEAFF
>.|.|TRBV7-8|TRBJ2-3
TGTGCCAGCAGCTTGCAGGCGGTGAGCACAGATACGCAGTATTTT
CASSLQAVSTDTQYF
>.|TRBD1|TRBV18|TRBJ2-1
TGTGCCAGCTCACCAGTCCGACAGGTGGGGACAGGGGACAATGAGCAGTTCTTC
CASSPVRQVGTGDNEQFF
>many|.|TRBV20-1|TRBJ1-2
TGCAGTGCTAGGGTCGACCTCCGTAACTATGGCTACACCTTC
CSARVDLRNYGYTF
>.|.|TRBV12-3/TRBV12-4|TRBJ1-3
TGTGCCAGCAGCCCGACAGGCGCGGCTGGAAACACCATATATTTT
CASSPTGAAGNTIYF
>.|.|TRBV10-3|TRBJ2-1
TGTGCCATCAGTGAGTCGATCGTGGAGGTGGCTAATGAGCAGTTCTTC
CAISESIVEVANEQFF
>many|.|TRBV18|TRBJ2-5
TGTGCCAGCTCACCGGGAGTATCGGAGACCCAGTACTTC
CASSPGVSETQYF
>few|.|TRBV20-1|TRBJ2-6
TGCAGTGCCAGGGAACCCTACAGGAGCTCTGGGGCCAACGTCCTGACTTTC
CSAREPYRSSGANVLTF
>many|.|TRBV7-2|TRBJ2-3
TGTGCCAGCAGCGGAAAGGGACCAAGGGACACAGATACGCAGTATTTT
CASSGKGPRDTDTQYF
>many|.|TRBV20-1|TRBJ2-5
TGCAGTGCTAGAGATCCAGATGGGGGGCCCCAAGAGACCCAGTACTTC
CSARDPDGGPQETQYF
>many|TRBD1|TRBV6-5|TRBJ1-3
TGTGCCAGCAGTTCCTCGGCCAGACAGGGTGTCTCTGGAAACACCATATATTTT
CASSSSARQGVSGNTIYF
>few|TRBD1|TRBV5-5|TRBJ1-6
TGTGCCAGCAGCACCCAGGGGGCCTCCTATAATTCACCCCTCCACTTT
CASSTQGASYNSPLHF
>many|.|TRBV10-1|TRBJ2-2
TGCGCCAGCAACAGAGACAGGAACACCGGGGAGCTGTTTTTT
CASNRDRNTGELFF
>.|TRBD1|TRBV5-1|TRBJ2-3
TGCGCCAGCAGCGTAAACCGGGACAGGGGAAATACGCAGTATTTT
CASSVNRDRGNTQYF
>few|.|TRBV7-3|TRBJ2-7
TGTGCCAGCAGCTTCGGGCGGTCCCCCTACGAGCAGTACTTC
CASSFGRSPYEQYF
>.|TRBD1|TRBV7-2|TRBJ2-1
TGTGCCAGCAGCTTCGGGACAGGGTTATACAATGAGCAGTTCTTC
CASSFGTGLYNEQFF
>few|.|TRBV7-2|TRBJ2-5
TGTGCCAGCAGCTTACTGGCAGGGCGTGGGGAGACCCAGTACTTC
CASSLLAGRGETQYF
>many|TRBD2|TRBV7-2|TRBJ2-1
TGTGCCAGCAGCTTAGCAGCGGGGGTGTACAATGAGCAGTTCTTC
CASSLAAGVYNEQFF
>many|TRBD2|TRBV7-2|TRBJ2-3
TGTGCCAGCAGCCCTAGCGGGTACACAGATACGCAGTATTTT
CASSPSGYTDTQYF
>.|.|TRBV20-1|TRBJ2-3
TGCAGTGCTAGCGACCAGGGCCGGGATACGCAGTATTTT
CSASDQGRDTQYF
>few|.|TRBV29-1|TRBJ2-3
TGCAGCTCCCGGGACACAGTCACAGATACGCAGTATTTT
CSSRDTVTDTQYF
>many|TRBD1|TRBV6-1|TRBJ2-5
TGTGCCAGCTCGCAATCACAGGGGGCAGGAGAGACCCAGTACTTC
CASSQSQGAGETQYF
>many|.|TRBV20-1|TRBJ2-5
TGCAGTGCTTATCGGGGGCCCCTCCAAGAGACCCAGTACTTC
CSAYRGPLQETQYF
>many|.|TRBV20-1|TRBJ2-2
TGCAGTGGGTCCAGAAACACCGGGGAGCTGTTTTTT
CSGSRNTGELFF
>.|.|TRBV24-1|TRBJ2-7
TGTGCCGCCGGCCCCTACGAGCAGTACTTC
CAAGPYEQYF
>few|TRBD1|TRBV7-2|TRBJ2-7
TGTGCCAGCAGCTTTGCTACAGGGGCCTACGAGCAGTACTTC
CASSFATGAYEQYF
>many|TRBD2|TRBV20-1|TRBJ2-1
TGCAGTGCTAAAGGACTAGCAACAGGGAATGAGCAGTTCTTC
CSAKGLATGNEQFF
>many|TRBD2|TRBV29-1|TRBJ2-3
TGCAGCGTGTCCGGTACTAGCGGGTTCACAGATACGCAGTATTTT
CSVSGTSGFTDTQYF
>.|.|TRBV2|TRBJ2-3
TGTGCCAGCGAGGAGGGGATCGCAGATACGCAGTATTTT
CASEEGIADTQYF
>many|TRBD1|TRBV20-1|TRBJ1-2
TGCAGTGCTAACAGGGGAGAGGGCTACACCTTC
CSANRGEGYTF
>.|.|TRBV13|TRBJ2-7
TGTGCCAGCAGCTTGTCGCAGGACCTACTATCCCCCTACGAGCAGTACTTC
CASSLSQDLLSPYEQYF
>.|.|TRBV25-1|TRBJ2-1
TGTGCCAGCAGTGATTCGGGTCTTGAGCAGTTCTTC
CASSDSGLEQFF
>.|.|TRBV12-3/TRBV12-4|TRBJ2-3
TGTGCCAGCAGTTCCTCAACCCGGGCGGGCTACACAGATACGCAGTATTTT
CASSSSTRAGYTDTQYF
>.|.|TRBV20-1|TRBJ1-4
TGCAGTGCTGTGAGGGGGAGAGGTGAAAAACTGTTTTTT
CSAVRGRGEKLFF
>many|.|TRBV20-1|TRBJ2-7
TGCAGTGCTACCCCGCGCTCGCTTGGCAATTTCTACGAGCAGTACTTC
CSATPRSLGNFYEQYF
>.|TRBD2|TRBV7-9|TRBJ2-5
TGTGCCAGCAGCTACACCGACAGACTAGCCGGCCAAGAGACCCAGTACTTC
CASSYTDRLAGQETQYF
>.|.|TRBV5-6|TRBJ1-5
TGTGCCAGGAGACAGCGCGGGGCTGGCCAGCCCCAGCATTTT
CARRQRGAGQPQHF
>.|.|TRBV18|TRBJ2-1
TGTGCCAGCTCATCAATTACAGGGAGGGCCTACAATGAGCAGTTCTTC
CASSSITGRAYNEQFF
>few|.|TRBV12-3/TRBV12-4|TRBJ2-2
TGTGCCAGCAGTCGTGGGTCTTCGAACACCGGGGAGCTGTTTTTT
CASSRGSSNTGELFF
>few|.|TRBV5-6|TRBJ2-2
TGTGCCAGCAGCCCTAAGCCCGCCGGGGAGCTGTTTTTT
CASSPKPAGELFF
>.|.|TRBV28|TRBJ1-4
TGTGCCAGCAGTCCCCGGACCCAATACGGACTGTTTTTT
CASSPRTQYGLFF
>few|.|TRBV5-1|TRBJ2-7
TGCGCCAGCAGCTCTGCGGGTTACGAGCAGTACTTC
CASSSAGYEQYF
>.|.|TRBV7-9|TRBJ2-1
TGTGCCAGCGTCCGGGGGCTCGCAGCAAATAATGAGCAGTTCTTC
CASVRGLAANNEQFF